The 25 T cell receptor beta chains below were found in one sample sequenced in a study of cytomegalovirus exposure and HLA in healthy donors. PCR used 60 Vbeta primers and 13 Jbeta primers. Sequenced by immunoSEQ multiplex PCR; TCRdb stores in-frame clones only, minus some. This table has about 100,000 clones, approximately 70% appearing once. The sample consisted of PBMCs. Receptors originate from a man aged 35-49 years in good health and CMV-seropositive.

CDR3 nucleotides: TGTGCCAGCAGCTTAGCGTCACTCAATGAGCAGTTCTTC. This sequence encodes CASSLASLNEQFF. J is TRBJ2-1 and V is TRBV7-9; D gene unclear. The CDR3 is 13 amino acids. The germline V and J ends were trimmed by 0 bases and 6 bases, with 6 bases remaining between them. Germline CDR1 SEHNR, CDR2 FQNEAQ (reference sequence).

The chain couples TRBV18 to TRBJ2-5; D is ambiguous. V was cut by 4 bases and J by 0 bases, with 9 bases left in between. The CDR3 contains 14 residues. Germline-derived CDR1 and CDR2 are KGHSH and LQKENI. In DNA form, the CDR3 reads TGTGCCAGCTCACGGGCCAGGCACCAAGAGACCCAGTACTTC. It translates to CASSRARHQETQYF.

The rearrangement links TRBV7-9 to TRBJ2-7; 8 bases agree with TRBD1. The CDR3 totals 15 residues. Germline CDR1 and CDR2: SEHNR and FQNEAQ (reference sequence). Trimming removed 1 base from V and 7 bases from J; junction bases left unmatched: 9. The chain's CDR3 is CASSLGQGALREQYF. The CDR3 region has the DNA TGTGCCAGCAGCTTAGGGCAGGGGGCTCTTCGGGAGCAGTACTTC.

The chain couples TRBV5-5 to TRBJ2-3; D is undetermined. The V gene's germline CDR1 is SGHKS and CDR2 YYEKEE (reference sequence). V dropped 3 bases and J dropped 0 bases, with 8 bases sitting between them. The length of the CDR3 is 14 residues. The DNA of the CDR3 is TGTGCCAGCAGCTCTCAGTATAGCACAGATACGCAGTATTTT. As protein: CASSSQYSTDTQYF.

The rearrangement uses TRBV25-1 and TRBJ2-7; 9 bases are shared with TRBD1. V lost 3 bases and J lost 7; bases outside the gene matches: 16. This CDR3 contains 17 residues. Germline V gene data show CDR1 as MGHDK and CDR2 as SYGVNS. DNA for the CDR3: TGTGCCAGCAGTGACCCTAGGGACAGGGCTAGAAGCGGTGAGCAGTACTTC. Translated, it gives CASSDPRDRARSGEQYF.

The rearrangement uses TRBV28 and TRBJ2-7; 7 bases are a match to TRBD1. Germline V lookup: CDR1 MDHEN, CDR2 SYDVKM. The CDR3 length is 15 residues. Losses at the gene ends were 3 bases for V and 0 bases for J; bases not matched to a gene: 5. Here the CDR3 reads CASSFRGLSSYEQYF. DNA for the CDR3: TGTGCCAGCAGTTTCAGGGGGTTAAGCTCCTACGAGCAGTACTTC.

This rearrangement joins TRBV7-9 to TRBJ2-4, with TRBD2 as a possible D gene (5 bases). V was trimmed by 5 bases and J by 4 bases, leaving 15 bases between them. The length of the CDR3 is 15 residues. Germline V gene data show CDR1 as SEHNR and CDR2 as FQNEAQ (reference sequence). The chain's CDR3 is CASSRTEGVKNIQYF. CDR3 coding DNA: TGTGCCAGCAGCCGGACCGAGGGTGTAAAAAACATTCAGTACTTC.

This chain links TRBV19 with TRBJ1-2; 9 bases are shared with TRBD1. The length of the CDR3 is 14 residues. The trim removed 7 bases at V and 8 bases at J, leaving 11 bases unmatched. Germline lookup yields CDR1 LNHDA and CDR2 SQIVND (reference sequence). CDR3 sequence: CASKSWDRVGGYTF. The CDR3 nucleotides read TGTGCCAGTAAGAGTTGGGACAGGGTCGGCGGCTACACCTTC.

The J gene is TRBJ2-1, the V gene TRBV6-6; the D gene is possibly TRBD2 (6 bases). The CDR3 is made up of 15 amino acids. Trimming removed 8 bases at V and 5 bases at J, with 19 bases between. Germline assignment: CDR1 MNHNY and CDR2 SVGAGI (reference sequence). Here the CDR3 reads CASSKMAGPNNEQFF. CDR3 in DNA: TGTGCCAGCTCTAAGATGGCGGGACCCAACAATGAGCAGTTCTTC.

V is TRBV5-1 and J is TRBJ1-2; 10 positions match TRBD1. The CDR3 length is 14 residues. Germline trimming cut 4 bases from V and 7 bases from J; bases unmatched to any gene: 7. Germline V CDR1 and CDR2: SGHRS, YFSETQ. The CDR3 DNA follows: TGCGCCAGCAGCCCCCTGGGACAGGGGACTGGCTACACCTTC. Its translation: CASSPLGQGTGYTF.

This rearrangement joins TRBV2 to TRBJ2-7, with D possibly being TRBD2 (6 bases). Germline CDR1 SNHLY, CDR2 FYNNEI. V was cut by 3 bases and J by 0 bases, with 12 bases left in between. The length of the CDR3 is 15 residues. CDR3 nucleotides: TGTGCCAGCAGTGATCGCGGGATTAGCTCCTACGAGCAGTACGTC. It codes for CASSDRGISSYEQYV.

The chain is built from TRBV28 and TRBJ2-7; maybe TRBD1 (5 bases). The length of the CDR3 is 14 residues. The germline CDR1 and CDR2 sequences are MDHEN and SYDVKM. V gave up 3 bases and J gave up 6 bases, with 15 bases separating them. The CDR3 here is CASSLSGMGSEQYF. In DNA, the CDR3 is TGTGCCAGCAGTTTGTCAGGGATGGGAAGCGAGCAGTACTTC.

This clone was counted between two and nine times. The chain carries TRBV15 and TRBJ1-2; TRBD1 agrees at 8 bases. V dropped 3 bases and J dropped 4; count of bases not matched to a gene: 7. The CDR3 contains 15 residues. Germline CDR1 LNHNV, CDR2 YYDKDF (reference sequence). The CDR3, as DNA: TGTGCCACCAGCAGGGACCGGGACAGGTTCTATGGCTACACCTTC. Its protein product is CATSRDRDRFYGYTF.

This clone was seen a few times. The genes are TRBV19 and TRBJ2-7; D might be TRBD2 (6 bases). The CDR3 contains 13 residues. Trimming cost V 9 bases and J 0 bases, with 12 bases left between them. CDR1 LNHDA and CDR2 SQIVND come from the germline V gene (reference sequence). CDR3 protein: CARLAVRSYEQYF. The CDR3 region has the DNA TGTGCCAGGTTAGCGGTTCGCTCCTACGAGCAGTACTTC. Full variable domain (missing parts from reference TRBV19 and TRBJ2-7): DGGITQSPKYLFRKEGQNVTLSCEQNLNHDAMYWYRQDPGQGLRLIYYSQIVNDFQKGDIAEGYSVSREKKESFPLTVTSAQKNPTAFYLCARLAVRSYEQYFGPGTRLTVT.

The chain combines TRBV6-1 with TRBJ1-5, with a possible D match to TRBD1 (5 bases). The V end was cut by 1 base, the J end by 2 bases, with 15 bases between. This CDR3 contains 17 residues. The germline gives CDR1 MNHNS, CDR2 SASEGT. DNA of the CDR3: TGTGCCAGCAGTGAAGACCCAGGGCTTGGGGGCAATCAGCCCCAGCATTTT. It translates to CASSEDPGLGGNQPQHF.

The V gene is TRBV30, the J gene TRBJ1-1; D gene uncertain. Germline lookup yields CDR1 GTSNPN and CDR2 SVGIG (reference sequence). Trimming removed 0 bases from V and 4 bases from J, with 9 bases in between. CDR3 length: 13 residues. CDR3 amino acids: CAWSVTGSTEAFF. The CDR3 DNA is TGTGCCTGGAGTGTAACCGGGTCCACTGAAGCTTTCTTT.

V is TRBV5-6 and J is TRBJ2-2; D not resolved. There are 16 residues in the CDR3. The V end was cut by 0 bases, the J end by 0 bases, with 9 bases between. Germline V gene lookup returns CDR1 SGHDT and CDR2 YYEEEE. The CDR3 reads CASSLASRPNTGELFF. CDR3 nucleotide sequence: TGTGCCAGCAGCTTGGCCTCGCGGCCGAACACCGGGGAGCTGTTTTTT.

The chain recombines TRBV6-1 with TRBJ1-4; possible D gene TRBD1, 6 bases. Between the trimmed V and J ends, which lost 5 bases and 5 bases, there was a span of 15 bases. This CDR3 comprises 15 residues. Germline CDR1 MNHNS, CDR2 SASEGT. DNA of the CDR3: TGTGCCAGCAGTCCCCCCGGGACACGGAATGAAAAACTGTTTTTT. It encodes CASSPPGTRNEKLFF.

This clone occurred a few times. V usage is TRBV13 and J usage is TRBJ2-3; 9 bases fit TRBD2. With 5 bases clipped from V and 2 bases from J, the junction kept 5 bases outside the gene matches. CDR3 size: 15 residues. Germline CDR1 PRHDT, CDR2 FYEKMQ (reference sequence). The CDR3 sequence is CASSPASGITDTQYF. CDR3 nucleotides: TGTGCCAGCAGCCCCGCTAGCGGGATCACAGATACGCAGTATTTT.

The chain carries TRBV6-6 and TRBJ2-7; 8 nucleotides line up with TRBD1. The CDR3 length is 14 residues. With 6 bases clipped from V and 0 bases from J, the junction kept 4 bases outside the gene matches. Germline lookup yields CDR1 MNHNY and CDR2 SVGAGI (reference sequence). The CDR3 protein is CASRKGQDSYEQYF. The CDR3 DNA reads TGTGCCAGCAGGAAGGGACAGGACTCCTACGAGCAGTACTTC.

The chain combines TRBV7-9 with TRBJ1-4; the D gene is possibly TRBD1 (6 bases). Germline CDR1 reads SEHNR; CDR2 reads FQNEAQ (reference sequence). The CDR3 spans 15 residues. The CDR3 DNA follows: TGTGCGTCGCAGCTTGGGGGGGGCCTCAATGAAAAACTGTTTTTT. Translation gives CASQLGGGLNEKLFF.

Only a few counts were recorded for this clone. The gene calls are TRBV9 and TRBJ2-7, with 10 bases lining up with TRBD1. CDR1 and CDR2 from the germline V gene are SGDLS and YYNGEE. CDR3 length: 15 amino acids. J gave up 4 bases and V 3 bases, and 7 bases lay outside the gene matches. DNA of the CDR3: TGTGCCAGCAGCGGGGGACAGGGGCCCTGGTACGAGCAGTACTTC. This codes for CASSGGQGPWYEQYF.

The chain employs TRBV29-1 and TRBJ1-4; 9 nucleotides match TRBD1. Germline lookup yields CDR1 SQVTM and CDR2 ANQGSEA. The CDR3 is 15 residues long. Trimming cost V 5 bases and J 2 bases; bases outside gene matches: 6. This chain's CDR3 is CSVSDRGMTNEKLFF. In nucleotides, the CDR3 is TGCAGCGTTTCCGACAGGGGGATGACTAATGAAAAACTGTTTTTT.

In this sample, this clone turned up a few times. The rearrangement uses TRBV29-1 and TRBJ1-2; D gene uncertain. This CDR3 is built from 15 residues. Germline-derived CDR1 and CDR2 are SQVTM and ANQGSEA. Trimming removed 0 bases from V and 3 bases from J, with 14 bases in between. CDR3 region: CSVEDHRVEDYGYTF. DNA for the CDR3: TGCAGCGTTGAAGATCATCGGGTCGAAGACTATGGCTACACCTTC.

The rearrangement links TRBV19 to TRBJ1-5; D is possibly TRBD1 (6 bases). CDR3 size: 15 residues. V shed 4 bases and J shed 3 bases, with 13 bases lying between them. The germline V gene has CDR1 LNHDA and CDR2 SQIVND (reference sequence). The CDR3 loop is CASSSVAGDNQPQHF. The CDR3, as DNA: TGTGCCAGTAGTAGTGTTGCAGGGGACAATCAGCCCCAGCATTTT.